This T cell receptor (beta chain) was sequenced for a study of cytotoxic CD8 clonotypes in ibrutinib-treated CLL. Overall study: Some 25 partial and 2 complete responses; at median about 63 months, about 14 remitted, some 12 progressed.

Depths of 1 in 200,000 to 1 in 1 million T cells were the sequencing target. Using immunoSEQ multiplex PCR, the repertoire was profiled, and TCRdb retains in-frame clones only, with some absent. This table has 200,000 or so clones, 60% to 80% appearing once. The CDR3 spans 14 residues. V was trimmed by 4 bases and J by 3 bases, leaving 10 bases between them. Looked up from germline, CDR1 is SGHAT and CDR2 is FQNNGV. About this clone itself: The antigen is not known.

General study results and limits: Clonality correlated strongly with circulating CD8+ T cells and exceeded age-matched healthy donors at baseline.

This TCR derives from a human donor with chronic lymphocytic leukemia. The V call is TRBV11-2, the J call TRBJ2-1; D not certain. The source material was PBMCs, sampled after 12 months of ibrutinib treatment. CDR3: CASSSVLNYNEQFF. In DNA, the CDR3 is TGTGCCAGCAGCTCCGTCTTAAACTACAATGAGCAGTTCTTC.